What follows are 7 T cell receptor beta chains derived from one specimen sequenced in a study of blood T cell repertoires in COVID-19. This table comes from immunoSEQ multiplex PCR, and its TCRdb copy is limited to in-frame clones, with some not included. There are 110,000 to 150,000 clones in the sample; 80% occur only once, and more than 4% lies in the top ten. Source material: peripheral blood. The receptors derive from a woman aged 50 to 60 with acute or convalescent COVID-19.

The rearrangement uses TRBV3-1 (or the pseudogene TRBV3-2) and TRBJ1-6; tentatively, D is TRBD1 (5 bases). This CDR3 spans 15 amino acids. Germline V lookup: CDR1 LGHDT, CDR2 YNNKEL (reference sequence). V was shortened by 0 bases and J by 10 bases, with 13 bases between the two germline ends. The CDR3 DNA follows: TGTGCCAGCAGCCAAGATCCGGGGGGAACCTCACCCCTCCACTTT. This codes for CASSQDPGGTSPLHF.

The rearrangement joins TRBV28 to TRBJ2-7, with D possibly matching TRBD2 (6 bases). Trimming left V 8 bases short and J 0 bases short, with 11 bases between. Per germline, CDR1 MDHEN and CDR2 SYDVKM. The CDR3 length is 13 residues. CDR3: CASVRGSSYEQYF. Written as DNA, the CDR3 is TGTGCCAGCGTGCGGGGAAGCTCCTACGAGCAGTACTTC.

Regarding this clone: The same CDR3 can be traced to other DNA sequences in this sample. This chain connects TRBV3-1 (or the pseudogene TRBV3-2) to TRBJ2-1; D is perhaps TRBD2 (5 bases). Germline V lookup: CDR1 LGHDT, CDR2 YNNKEL (reference sequence). Trimming pared 1 base from V and 6 bases from J, leaving 10 bases between. The CDR3 sequence is 14 residues long. The DNA for the CDR3 is TGTGCCAGCAGCCAAGGCGGGCTAGGCAATGAGCAGTTCTTC. This codes for CASSQGGLGNEQFF.

This clone appeared a single time. The rearrangement uses TRBV7-3 and TRBJ2-3; TRBD2 matches 7 bases. With 5 bases clipped from V and 6 bases from J, the junction kept 8 bases outside the gene matches. The CDR3 sequence is 14 residues long. Germline CDR1 and CDR2: SGHTA and FQGTGA. The CDR3 spells CASSPAGVMDTQYF. CDR3 coding DNA: TGTGCCAGCAGCCCGGCGGGGGTAATGGATACGCAGTATTTT.

The CDR3: CASRGGTITNEAFF. CDR3 coding DNA: TGTGCCAGTAGAGGCGGGACTATTACCAATGAAGCTTTCTTT. This chain connects TRBV19 to TRBJ1-1; D possibly corresponds to TRBD1 (5 bases). The CDR3 is 14 amino acids. Germline V gene sequence: CDR1 LNHDA, CDR2 SQIVND (reference sequence). Trimming cost V 6 bases and J 7 bases, with 18 bases left between them.

The chain couples TRBV6-5 to TRBJ1-1; TRBD1 matches 8 bases. V shed 7 bases, J shed 1 base, and the junction held 5 bases outside the gene matches. From germline, CDR1 is MNHEY and CDR2 SVGAGI. The CDR3 covers 14 residues. CDR3 sequence: CASIQGGGNTEAFF. As DNA, the CDR3 is TGTGCCAGCATACAGGGGGGTGGGAACACTGAAGCTTTCTTT.

The genes are TRBV19 and TRBJ1-5, with a possible D match to TRBD1 (5 bases). Deletions cut 9 bases from V and 3 bases from J, with 15 bases between. Germline V gives CDR1 LNHDA, CDR2 SQIVND (reference sequence). The CDR3 is 14 amino acids. CDR3 DNA sequence: TGTGCCAGCCGCCGGGACTCTAACAATCAGCCCCAGCATTTT. It is translated as CASRRDSNNQPQHF. Full variable domain (missing parts from reference TRBV19 and TRBJ1-5): DGGITQSPKYLFRKEGQNVTLSCEQNLNHDAMYWYRQDPGQGLRLIYYSQIVNDFQKGDIAEGYSVSREKKESFPLTVTSAQKNPTAFYLCASRRDSNNQPQHFGDGTRLSIL.